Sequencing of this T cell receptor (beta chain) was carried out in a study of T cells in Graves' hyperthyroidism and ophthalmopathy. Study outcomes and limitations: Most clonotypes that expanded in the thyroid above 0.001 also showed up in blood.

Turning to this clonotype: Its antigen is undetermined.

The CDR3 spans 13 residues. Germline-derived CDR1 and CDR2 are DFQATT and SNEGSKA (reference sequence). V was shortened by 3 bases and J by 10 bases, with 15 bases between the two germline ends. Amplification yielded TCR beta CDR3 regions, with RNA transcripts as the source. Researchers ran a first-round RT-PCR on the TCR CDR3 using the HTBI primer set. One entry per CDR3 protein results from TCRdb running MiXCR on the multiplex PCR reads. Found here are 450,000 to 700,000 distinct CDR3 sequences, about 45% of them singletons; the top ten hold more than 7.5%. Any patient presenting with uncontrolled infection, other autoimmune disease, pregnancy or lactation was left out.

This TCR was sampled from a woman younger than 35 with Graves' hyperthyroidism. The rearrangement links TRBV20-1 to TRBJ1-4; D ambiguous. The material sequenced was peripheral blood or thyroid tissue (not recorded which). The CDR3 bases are TGCAGTGCTAGTTCGGAGGGTTTCGGAAAACTGTTTTTT. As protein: CSASSEGFGKLFF.